Listed below are T cell receptor beta chains from one sample, sequenced in a study of OX40 agonist ivuxolimab in advanced cancers. Repertoires were generated with immunoSEQ multiplex PCR, while TCRdb's copy carries only in-frame clones and drops some. In the table there are 71,000 or so clones, approximately 86% of which are singletons. The sequencing here drew on CD4+ or CD8+ T cells sorted from blood, taken in a trial of the OX40 agonist ivuxolimab. These receptors were collected from an adult with an advanced solid tumor such as melanoma, head and neck, liver or kidney cancer. Each CDR3 is given with its conserved first and last residue. The order of the fields is J gene, D gene, V gene, clone size, CDR3 DNA, CDR3 protein. A D gene is named only where the DNA matches it firmly. Not all rows give a size; the values are once, few, many and, for expanded clones, a class.

j_call: TRBJ2-2; d_call: TRBD2; v_call: TRBV4-2; clone_size: few; cdr3_nt: TGTGCCAGCAGCCAAGATCCGACCGGGACTAGCGGGCTCGGGGAGCTGTTTTTT; cdr3_aa: CASSQDPTGTSGLGELFF
j_call: TRBJ2-2; d_call: TRBD1; v_call: TRBV7-9; clone_size: .; cdr3_nt: TGTGCCAGCAGGCCCATTTCCGGGACAGCGAACACCGGGGAGCTGTTTTTT; cdr3_aa: CASRPISGTANTGELFF
j_call: TRBJ2-6; d_call: .; v_call: TRBV29-1; clone_size: .; cdr3_nt: TGCAGCGTTAGCCCCTCTGGGGCCAACGTCCTGACTTTC; cdr3_aa: CSVSPSGANVLTF
j_call: TRBJ1-1; d_call: TRBD1; v_call: TRBV19; clone_size: once; cdr3_nt: TGTGCCAGTAGCCTCACAGGGGGGGACACTGAAGCTTTCTTT; cdr3_aa: CASSLTGGDTEAFF
j_call: TRBJ1-4; d_call: .; v_call: TRBV28; clone_size: .; cdr3_nt: TGTGCCAGCAGTTTCGGAGGGGTAACTAATGAAAAACTGTTTTTT; cdr3_aa: CASSFGGVTNEKLFF
j_call: TRBJ1-1; d_call: TRBD1; v_call: TRBV7-8; clone_size: .; cdr3_nt: TGTGCCAGCAGCTTGGGACAGCCGAACACTGAAGCTTTCTTT; cdr3_aa: CASSLGQPNTEAFF
j_call: TRBJ2-2; d_call: .; v_call: TRBV14; clone_size: .; cdr3_nt: TGTGCCAGCAGCCAAGTCACCTCCAGGGTCACCGGGGAGCTGTTTTTT; cdr3_aa: CASSQVTSRVTGELFF
j_call: TRBJ2-7; d_call: TRBD2; v_call: TRBV11-2; clone_size: .; cdr3_nt: TGTGCCAGCAGCTACCTAGCGGGGACCTACGAGCAGTACTTC; cdr3_aa: CASSYLAGTYEQYF
j_call: TRBJ2-7; d_call: TRBD1; v_call: TRBV5-1; clone_size: .; cdr3_nt: TGCGCCAGCAGCCTCGGGACAGGGAATACCTACGAGCAGTACTTC; cdr3_aa: CASSLGTGNTYEQYF
j_call: TRBJ2-3; d_call: .; v_call: TRBV5-1; clone_size: .; cdr3_nt: TGCGCCAGCAGCTTGAACGACATCATCACAGATACGCAGTATTTT; cdr3_aa: CASSLNDIITDTQYF
j_call: TRBJ1-1; d_call: .; v_call: TRBV6-1; clone_size: .; cdr3_nt: TGTGCCAGCAGGATTCGGGACAAAGGAACTGAAGCTTTCTTT; cdr3_aa: CASRIRDKGTEAFF
j_call: TRBJ2-7; d_call: .; v_call: TRBV9; clone_size: .; cdr3_nt: TGTGCCAGCAGCGCCCAAAGGGGGGGGCTTGAGCAGTACTTC; cdr3_aa: CASSAQRGGLEQYF
j_call: TRBJ1-2; d_call: .; v_call: TRBV9; clone_size: .; cdr3_nt: TGTGCCAGCAGCAGTCCGGGACAAGTCTATGGCTACACCTTC; cdr3_aa: CASSSPGQVYGYTF
j_call: TRBJ2-3; d_call: .; v_call: TRBV6-1; clone_size: few; cdr3_nt: TGTGCCAGCGGTGGGGCCACCACAGATACGCAGTATTTT; cdr3_aa: CASGGATTDTQYF
j_call: TRBJ1-2; d_call: .; v_call: TRBV7-4; clone_size: .; cdr3_nt: TGTGCCAGCAGCTTAGCCCCGGGAACTTACTATGGCTACACCTTC; cdr3_aa: CASSLAPGTYYGYTF
j_call: TRBJ2-1; d_call: TRBD2; v_call: TRBV29-1; clone_size: .; cdr3_nt: TGCAGCGTTTTTCTAGCGGGAAGGAATGAGCAGTTCTTC; cdr3_aa: CSVFLAGRNEQFF
j_call: TRBJ1-5; d_call: .; v_call: TRBV4-1; clone_size: once; cdr3_nt: TGCGCCAGCAGCCCCACCCGAGGCAACCGAAATCAGCCCCAGCATTTT; cdr3_aa: CASSPTRGNRNQPQHF